This T cell receptor beta chain came from a study of regulatory T cells in long-lasting Graves disease (dated by TCRdb to the early 2020s). Broadly, across the study: In the newly diagnosed Graves' disease group, patients had been taking antithyroid drugs for less than 3 months. Persistent Graves' disease patients were compared with newly diagnosed Graves' disease patients by peripheral blood TCR sequencing and RNA sequencing. The study was conducted in China and was registered as a clinical trial. TCR sequencing covered some 13 persistent and 20 or so newly diagnosed Graves' disease patients, around 35 samples in total. Overall study results and their limits: A larger number of public clonotypes was shared among persistent patients (under 3,000) than among newly diagnosed patients (roughly 930). Only the TCR beta chain was sequenced and analyzed. Compared with newly diagnosed patients, persistent Graves' disease patients had lower TCR Shannon entropy and fewer highly expanded clones, which suggests clonal expansion. Because the primary lesion, thyroid tissue, could not be accessed, the study looked at peripheral blood alone. The authors acknowledged the small sample size as a limitation that may reduce accuracy. Preferential use of TRBV28, TRBJ1-2 and TRBJ2-5 was observed in persistent disease, whereas TRBV20-1 and TRBJ2-1 were favored in newly diagnosed disease.

The CDR3, cysteine through phenylalanine, is 14 amino acids long. Only CDR3 DNA remains: 42 bases, in frame from the first base. The germline V gene (reference sequence) gives CDR1 as DFQATT and CDR2 as SNEGSKA. The V end loses 0 bases and the J end loses 8 bases, and a stretch of 14 bases separates them. Library construction relied on multiplex PCR. Reads for this sample came from an Illumina HiSeq 4000. To build TCR beta libraries, CDR3 regions were amplified by Arm-PCR using iRepertoire HTBI primers. Gel purification was performed on PCR products prior to sequencing. Per the source publication's procedure: Gene usage analysis of CDR3 amino acid clonotypes used the approximately 62 TRBV and 12 to 15 TRBJ segments found across samples. COPE and FqMerger were used to merge filtered high-quality paired reads into contigs. BLAST was used to align contigs to IMGT TRBV, TRBD and TRBJ reference genes, with CDR3 defined following IMGT. Highly expanded clones were defined as clonotypes with a frequency above 0.1%. Shannon entropy was used to measure repertoire diversity, and the Gini coefficient was used to measure V-J evenness. Clonotypes shared by more than one individual were considered public. TCRdb trimmed public reads at Q25 via fastp, called clones via MiXCR and kept in-frame beta chains. A single entry per CDR3 protein holds the most common genes and DNA from its merged rows. V and J calls and clone size were set by TCRdb, not the authors. The sample profile shows 350,000 to 400,000 distinct CDR3 sequences; 15% to 19% of them were found once. The top ten hold roughly 20% of the sample.

Reading the label with the study, this specimen's time point is: newly diagnosed GD, antithyroid drugs for less than 3 months. For both TCR sequencing and RNA sequencing, RNA was extracted from PBMCs in TRIzol. The diagnosis of Graves' disease was made according to American Thyroid Association guidelines. Patients were recruited from an endocrinology department in Xi'an, China. Each patient gave 9 to 10 milliliters of peripheral blood, collected in an EDTA anticoagulant tube. Ficoll Paque Plus density gradient separation was used to isolate PBMCs, and no further T cell sorting was performed. An Agilent 2100 Bioanalyzer and agarose gel were used to check RNA quality, and a NanoDrop 2000 was used to measure RNA concentration. On this clonotype itself: This clone's antigen is unknown. No much larger clone exists at a distance of one base, and base qualities are not known.

Sequencing used peripheral blood mononuclear cells (PBMCs), obtained at new diagnosis, from a patient treated with antithyroid drugs. The chain employs TRBV20-1 and TRBJ1-3; TRBD1 is a weak D gene call, 6 bases matching. This TCR was sampled from a female donor with Graves disease. The nucleotide sequence is TGCAGTGCTAGAGATGCCCAGGGGTTAGACACCATATATTTT. Protein translation: CSARDAQGLDTIYF.